Listed below are T cell receptor beta chains from one sample, sequenced in a study of T-cell reconstitution after alpha-beta-depleted transplantation in children. One entry per CDR3 protein, called by TCRdb with MiXCR from the PCR reads. Among about 490,000 distinct CDR3 sequences, about 10% were seen once, and the ten largest hold around 2.2%. The source was PBMCs, collected before TCRalphabeta/CD19-depleted stem cell transplant. These receptors all stem from a child aged 2-15 years with inherited bone marrow failure, due to receive a stem cell transplant. Each CDR3 is given with its conserved first and last residue. A D gene is named only where the DNA matches it firmly. Clone sizes are given selectively: once, few, many, or a class where the clone is expanded.

j_call d_call clone_size v_call cdr3_aa cdr3_nt
TRBJ2-7 - many TRBV7-9 CASSLYSEQYF TGTGCCAGCAGCTTATACAGCGAGCAGTACTTC
TRBJ2-3 TRBD2 - TRBV7-2 CASSLALTSGRTPTDTQYF TGTGCCAGCAGCTTAGCGCTGACTAGCGGGAGGACACCCACAGATACGCAGTATTTT
TRBJ2-3 TRBD2 - TRBV28 CASRNTLAGDTDTQYF TGTGCCAGCAGAAACACCCTAGCGGGGGATACAGATACGCAGTATTTT
TRBJ2-5 - many TRBV6-2/TRBV6-3 CASSYSSKRTQYF TGTGCCAGCAGTTACTCAAGCAAGAGGACCCAGTACTTC
TRBJ2-7 - many TRBV20-1 CSAVTVTYEQYF TGCAGTGCTGTGACGGTAACCTACGAGCAGTACTTC
TRBJ2-3 TRBD2 - TRBV11-2 CASSVSASGPSTDTQYF TGTGCCAGCAGCGTCTCAGCTAGCGGCCCGAGCACAGATACGCAGTATTTT
TRBJ2-3 TRBD2 many TRBV2 CASSDLGTSGRGDTQYF TGTGCCAGCAGTGACCTCGGGACTAGCGGGAGGGGAGATACGCAGTATTTT
TRBJ1-5 - many TRBV7-9 CASSPGEGNQPQHF TGTGCCAGCAGCCCAGGGGAGGGCAATCAGCCCCAGCATTTT
TRBJ2-3 - many TRBV10-3 CAITPKIRRVSDTQYF TGTGCCATCACCCCCAAAATTCGGCGGGTCTCAGATACGCAGTATTTT
TRBJ1-1 - many TRBV5-1 CASSSDPDTEAFF TGCGCCAGCAGCTCAGACCCCGACACTGAAGCTTTCTTT
TRBJ1-1 - few TRBV30 CAWTLQNTEAFF TGTGCCTGGACATTACAGAACACTGAAGCTTTCTTT
TRBJ1-1 - - TRBV20-1 CSARGLVLNTEAFF TGCAGTGCTAGAGGTTTGGTTTTGAACACTGAAGCTTTCTTT
TRBJ1-3 - many TRBV4-3 CASSLDPGNTIYF TGCGCCAGCAGCCTCGACCCTGGAAACACCATATATTTT
TRBJ2-7 - many TRBV4-2 CASSQAAGTAYEQYF TGTGCCAGCAGCCAAGCCGCGGGGACAGCCTACGAGCAGTACTTC
TRBJ2-5 TRBD2 many TRBV7-2 CASSPGLGGEGLDQYF TGTGCCAGCAGCCCCGGCTTAGGAGGGGAGGGATTGGACCAGTACTTC
TRBJ2-1 - many TRBV7-9 CASSLAVGRDNEQFF TGTGCCAGCAGCTTAGCGGTTGGTAGAGACAATGAGCAGTTCTTC
TRBJ2-1 - many TRBV20-1 CSARYLWVAANNEQFF TGCAGTGCTAGATATCTCTGGGTAGCAGCGAACAATGAGCAGTTCTTC
TRBJ1-6 - - TRBV20-1 CSAREMGEGPPLHF TGCAGTGCTAGAGAAATGGGGGAAGGGCCACCCCTCCACTTT
TRBJ2-2 - many TRBV7-2 CASSLQWRNTGELFF TGTGCCAGCAGCCTACAGTGGCGGAACACCGGGGAGCTGTTTTTT
TRBJ2-3 - many TRBV5-1 CASSLGGDITDTQYF TGCGCCAGCAGCCTGGGCGGGGATATCACAGATACGCAGTATTTT
TRBJ2-1 - - TRBV12-3/TRBV12-4 CASSLVSGAPRNEQFF TGTGCCAGCAGTTTAGTCTCGGGAGCCCCGAGGAATGAGCAGTTCTTC
TRBJ1-1 - many TRBV11-2 CASSLDEEAFF TGTGCCAGCAGCTTAGATGAGGAAGCTTTCTTT
TRBJ2-7 TRBD2 many TRBV9 CASSVSTGTSGYYEQYF TGTGCCAGCAGCGTCTCAACCGGGACTAGCGGCTACTACGAGCAGTACTTC
TRBJ2-5 - many TRBV6-6 CASTEYQETQYF TGTGCCAGCACAGAGTACCAAGAGACCCAGTACTTC
TRBJ2-1 - many TRBV12-3/TRBV12-4 CASQNSVSSYNEQFF TGTGCCAGTCAAAATTCAGTGAGCTCCTACAATGAGCAGTTCTTC
TRBJ2-7 TRBD2 few TRBV27 CASSLSAGEGTYEQYF TGTGCCAGCAGTTTATCGGCGGGAGAGGGGACCTACGAGCAGTACTTC
TRBJ2-2 - many TRBV4-3 CASSQDLLVLRGTGELFF TGCGCCAGCAGCCAAGATTTGTTAGTCTTAAGGGGCACCGGGGAGCTGTTTTTT
TRBJ1-2 TRBD1 many TRBV20-1 CSALGTGGNYGYTF TGCAGTGCTCTCGGGACAGGCGGTAACTATGGCTACACCTTC
TRBJ2-1 - many TRBV20-1 CSATTGGSYNEQFF TGCAGTGCTACCACTGGGGGCTCCTACAATGAGCAGTTCTTC
TRBJ2-7 - - TRBV11-2 CASSFHLYEQYF TGTGCCAGCAGCTTCCACCTCTACGAGCAGTACTTC
TRBJ1-2 TRBD1 many TRBV11-2 CASSPLTGTPTNYGYTF TGTGCCAGCAGCCCCCTGACAGGGACCCCCACTAACTATGGCTACACCTTC
TRBJ1-2 TRBD1 many TRBV5-1 CASSRDRGTHGYTF TGCGCCAGCAGCCGGGACAGGGGAACCCATGGCTACACCTTC
TRBJ1-4 TRBD1 few TRBV4-3 CASSQTGQGAFNEKLFF TGCGCCAGCAGCCAAACGGGACAGGGAGCCTTTAATGAAAAACTGTTTTTT
TRBJ2-2 - many TRBV4-3 CASSQDKGAGELFF TGCGCCAGCAGCCAAGACAAGGGGGCCGGGGAGCTGTTTTTT
TRBJ1-1 - many TRBV20-1 CSASGGRKSAFF TGCAGTGCGAGCGGGGGACGCAAGTCGGCTTTCTTT
TRBJ2-7 TRBD2 - TRBV20-1 CSAREAGGPREQYF TGCAGTGCTAGAGAAGCGGGAGGGCCAAGGGAGCAGTACTTC
TRBJ2-1 - many TRBV30 CAWMVGSSYNEQFF TGTGCCTGGATGGTAGGGAGCTCCTACAATGAGCAGTTCTTC
TRBJ1-3 - many TRBV9 CASSVDPSPGNTIYF TGTGCCAGCAGCGTAGATCCGTCCCCTGGAAACACCATATATTTT
TRBJ2-4 - few TRBV6-1 CASSGRDLAKNIQYF TGTGCCAGCAGTGGAAGGGATCTAGCCAAAAACATTCAGTACTTC
TRBJ1-2 - many TRBV10-3 CAISESTHRDLGYTF TGTGCCATCAGTGAGTCGACTCACAGGGATCTCGGCTACACCTTC
TRBJ2-3 - many TRBV29-1 CSVEGGSTDTQYF TGCAGCGTTGAAGGAGGGAGCACAGATACGCAGTATTTT
TRBJ1-1 - - TRBV19 CASTISASWGEAFF TGTGCCAGTACCATTTCGGCCAGCTGGGGTGAAGCTTTCTTT
TRBJ1-5 - many TRBV7-4 CASSLATRGPPYSNQPQHF TGTGCCAGCAGCTTAGCCACCAGGGGTCCCCCGTATAGCAATCAGCCCCAGCATTTT
TRBJ2-2 - many TRBV29-1 CSVGWGTGELFF TGCAGCGTTGGTTGGGGGACCGGGGAGCTGTTTTTT
TRBJ1-1 TRBD1 few TRBV2 CASSVTGEGGTEAFF TGTGCCAGCAGTGTGACAGGGGAGGGTGGGACTGAAGCTTTCTTT
TRBJ1-4 TRBD1 few TRBV19 CASGGQQLFF TGTGCCAGTGGGGGACAGCAACTGTTTTTT
TRBJ2-3 TRBD2 many TRBV6-1 CASSVAGGPADTQYF TGTGCCAGCAGTGTGGCGGGAGGGCCCGCAGATACGCAGTATTTT
TRBJ2-7 TRBD2 many TRBV29-1 CSVGHVLAGWYEQYF TGCAGCGTTGGTCATGTCCTAGCGGGATGGTACGAGCAGTACTTC
TRBJ2-3 - many TRBV15 CATSRDTTQYF TGTGCCACCAGCAGAGATACGACGCAGTATTTT
TRBJ2-3 - many TRBV12-3/TRBV12-4 CASSLWTYTDTQYF TGTGCCAGCAGTTTATGGACATACACAGATACGCAGTATTTT
TRBJ1-6 TRBD1 few TRBV7-2 CASSPPGTAILYNSPLHF TGTGCCAGCAGCCCACCCGGGACAGCTATTCTCTATAATTCACCCCTCCACTTT
TRBJ1-1 TRBD1 many TRBV29-1 CSVDNRGPSRAFF TGCAGCGTTGATAACAGGGGGCCTTCTAGAGCTTTCTTT
TRBJ2-3 TRBD2 - TRBV7-6 CASSLVGVFPAGDPDTQYF TGTGCCAGCAGCTTAGTTGGCGTTTTTCCAGCGGGAGATCCAGATACGCAGTATTTT
TRBJ1-3 TRBD1 - TRBV18 CASCTGTGWIKSGNTIYF TGTGCCAGCTGCACCGGGACAGGGTGGATCAAGTCTGGAAACACCATATATTTT
TRBJ2-7 - many TRBV7-2 CASSSQRALYEQYF TGTGCCAGCAGCTCGCAGAGGGCTTTATACGAGCAGTACTTC
TRBJ1-2 - few TRBV29-1 CSVEDPGGGVHYGYTF TGCAGCGTTGAAGACCCCGGTGGGGGGGTCCACTATGGCTACACCTTC
TRBJ2-1 TRBD2 many TRBV24-1 CATSVGSGRNSYNEQFF TGTGCCACCAGTGTAGGTAGCGGGAGGAACTCCTACAATGAGCAGTTCTTC
TRBJ1-1 - many TRBV5-1 CASSFRPRNTEAFF TGCGCCAGCAGCTTTAGGCCTAGGAACACTGAAGCTTTCTTT
TRBJ2-2 - many TRBV7-2 CASSLAVGAAGELFF TGTGCCAGCAGCTTAGCGGTGGGCGCCGCCGGGGAGCTGTTTTTT